This T cell receptor beta chain was identified in a study of blood T cell repertoires in COVID-19. This table comes from immunoSEQ multiplex PCR, and its TCRdb copy is limited to in-frame clones, with some not included. There are about 46,000 clones in the sample; 80% to 90% occur only once, and roughly 6.2% lies in the top ten. CDR3 length: 16 amino acids. The J segment lost 3 bases and the V segment lost 3 bases, leaving 7 bases of the junction unmatched. Germline CDR1 and CDR2: KGHSH and LQKENI. Sequenced input: peripheral blood. V gene TRBV18 combines with J gene TRBJ1-1, with 10 positions matching TRBD1. The TCR was taken from a woman older than 75 with acute or convalescent COVID-19. This CDR3 reads CASSPTDRGSYTEAFF. In DNA form, the CDR3 reads TGTGCCAGCTCACCCACGGACAGGGGGTCCTACACTGAAGCTTTCTTT. Full variable domain (missing parts from reference TRBV18 and TRBJ1-1): NAGVMQNPRHLVRRRGQEARLRCSPMKGHSHVYWYRQLPEEGLKFMVYLQKENIIDESGMPKERFSAEFPKEGPSILRIQQVVRGDSAAYFCASSPTDRGSYTEAFFGQGTRLTVV.